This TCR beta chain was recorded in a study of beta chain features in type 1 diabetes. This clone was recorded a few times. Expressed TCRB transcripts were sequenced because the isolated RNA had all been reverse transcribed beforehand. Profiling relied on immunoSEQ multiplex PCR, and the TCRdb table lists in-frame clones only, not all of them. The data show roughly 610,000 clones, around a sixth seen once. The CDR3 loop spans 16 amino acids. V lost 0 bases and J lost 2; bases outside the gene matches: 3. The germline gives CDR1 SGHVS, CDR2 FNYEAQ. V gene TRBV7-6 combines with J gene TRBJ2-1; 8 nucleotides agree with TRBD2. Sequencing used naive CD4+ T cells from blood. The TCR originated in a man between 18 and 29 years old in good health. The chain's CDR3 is CASSLAIGRAYNEQFF. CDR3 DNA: TGTGCCAGCAGCTTAGCGATCGGGAGGGCCTACAATGAGCAGTTCTTC.